Sequencing of this TCR beta chain was carried out in a study of CXCR3-negative and CXCR3-positive naive CD8 T cells (dated by TCRdb to between 2018 and 2021). General notes on the study: In total, approximately 130 million TRB reads were obtained, corresponding to roughly 1.5 +/- 0.3 million reads per library. The TRBV-TRBJ cluster analysis covered naive subsets from a handful of donors and memory cells from 3 donors. Diversity and physicochemical repertoire analyses covered over 10 donors pooled from two independent experiments. What the study reported, not specific to this receptor: TRBV-TRBJ usage was similar between naive CXCR3-negative and CXCR3-positive cells from the same donor, while memory cells showed distinct patterns. Compared with CXCR3-negative naive cells, CXCR3-positive naive cells had TRB CDR3s with higher hydrophobicity (lower Kidera factor 4), lower energy, and higher strength and volume indices. Repertoire diversity was comparably high in both naive subsets but much lower in memory CD8+ T cells. Because surface CD5, which is linked to self-reactivity in mice, was comparable between the naive subsets, TCR interaction strength was also inferred from TRB CDR3 physicochemical properties. Freshly isolated PBMCs were used for most assays because CXCR3 expression went down partially after cryopreservation.

Each CD8+ T cell subset was flow-sorted in triplicate, and some 300,000 cells per subset were placed directly into RLT lysis buffer. To keep memory contaminants out, a stringent definition of naive CD8+ T cells was applied: CD45RO-CCR7+CD27+CD95-. Peripheral blood mononuclear cells were isolated from buffy coats using standard density gradient centrifugation. A FACSAria III was used to flow-sort naive CD8+ T cells into CXCR3-negative and CXCR3-positive populations. Total RNA was extracted from sorted cells with an RNeasy Mini Kit. From its cysteine to its phenylalanine, the CDR3 spans 14 amino acids. DNA was not recorded. Sequencer: NextSeq 550. The Human TCR Profiling Kit (MiLaboratory) was used to prepare UMI-labeled 5' RACE TRB cDNA libraries. The full amount of extracted RNA was used for cDNA synthesis, and the full amount of resulting cDNA was used for PCR amplification. Libraries were prepared in parallel with an identical number of PCR cycles. Per the original workflow: MIGEC and MiXCR extracted about 53,000 +/- 10,000 unique UMI-labeled TRB cDNA molecules per library, requiring at least two reads per UMI. On average, roughly 40,000 +/- 10,000 functional in-frame TRB CDR3 nucleotide clonotypes lacking stop codons were found per library. After downsampling to 5000 UMI-labeled TRB molecules per sample, diversity metrics such as normalized Shannon-Wiener and Chao1 were calculated in VDJtools. VDJtools computed clonotype-size-weighted physicochemical properties of the central five CDR3 residues: interaction energy, strength, volume and Kidera factor 4. After the reads were reprocessed by TCRdb, one entry was made per CDR3 protein sequence, with no DNA. These V and J calls rely on TCRdb rather than the paper's analysis. The table for this sample shows tens of thousands of distinct CDR3 sequences. The ten largest clones capture about 4.5% of the sample.

A note on this clonotype: It has no known antigen specificity.

Specimen: naive CXCR3- CD8+ T cells from blood. The cell subset or site label, read with the paper, signifies: CD45RO-CCR7+CD27+CD95- naive CD8+ T cells lacking CXCR3 (TNR3-). The clonotype originates from a human donor in good health. Some clones in this sample may be carry-over from other donors' samples. The chain was built from TRBV12-3 or TRBV12-4 and TRBJ1-3. The CDR3 protein is CASSFEGSGDTIYF.